This record concerns one T cell receptor beta chain sequence. The target antigen is unknown. The data were obtained in a study of cytomegalovirus exposure and HLA in healthy donors. Study results and caveats: Through in vitro validation, three CMV-associated chains were shown to be specific for CMV antigens. Across HLA loci, a later analysis found differing TCR association rates, with DRB1 most and HLA-C fewest. A later analysis showed that HLA-associated TCR beta chains had undergone more clonal expansion than equally common others. Among TCR beta chains, those listed as cytomegalovirus-associated numbered about 160.

With 60 Vbeta and 13 Jbeta primers, the PCR was carried out. Clones were sequenced by immunoSEQ multiplex PCR, and TCRdb holds only the in-frame ones, with some missing. The top ten clones hold over 8.5% of a sample with fewer than 70,000 clones, 60% to 75% of them seen once. With V trimmed by 5 bases and J by 6 bases, 5 bases remained unmatched. The length of the CDR3 is 13 residues. The germline gives CDR1 SNHLY, CDR2 FYNNEI. Input material: PBMCs. The receptor comes from a woman aged 60-70 years in good health and CMV-seropositive. V is TRBV2 and J is TRBJ2-7; 9 nucleotides align to TRBD1. CDR3 amino acids: CASSSGTGREQYF. The CDR3 region has the DNA TGTGCCAGCAGTTCCGGGACAGGGCGCGAGCAGTACTTC.